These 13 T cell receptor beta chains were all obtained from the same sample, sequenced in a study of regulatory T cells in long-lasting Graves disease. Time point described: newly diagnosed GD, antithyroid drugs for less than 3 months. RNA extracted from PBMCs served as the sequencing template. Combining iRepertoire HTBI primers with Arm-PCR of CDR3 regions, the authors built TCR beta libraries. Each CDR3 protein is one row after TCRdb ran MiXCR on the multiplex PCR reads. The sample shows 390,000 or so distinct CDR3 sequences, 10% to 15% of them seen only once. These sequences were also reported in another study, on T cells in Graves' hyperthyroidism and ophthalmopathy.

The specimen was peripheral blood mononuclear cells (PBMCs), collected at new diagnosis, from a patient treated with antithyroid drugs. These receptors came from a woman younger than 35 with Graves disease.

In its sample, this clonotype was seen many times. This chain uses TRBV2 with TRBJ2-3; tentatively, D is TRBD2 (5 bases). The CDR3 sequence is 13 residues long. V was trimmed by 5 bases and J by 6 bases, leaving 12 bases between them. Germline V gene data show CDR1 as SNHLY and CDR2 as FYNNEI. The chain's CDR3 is CASSPRSGDTQYF. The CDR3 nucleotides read TGTGCCAGCAGTCCCCGGAGCGGCGATACGCAGTATTTT.

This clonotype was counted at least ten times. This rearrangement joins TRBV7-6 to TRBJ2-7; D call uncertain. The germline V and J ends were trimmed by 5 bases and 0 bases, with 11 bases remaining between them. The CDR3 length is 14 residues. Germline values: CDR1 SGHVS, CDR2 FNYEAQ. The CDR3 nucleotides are TGTGCCAGCAGCCTCGACTCAGACTCCTACGAGCAGTACGTC. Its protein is CASSLDSDSYEQYV.

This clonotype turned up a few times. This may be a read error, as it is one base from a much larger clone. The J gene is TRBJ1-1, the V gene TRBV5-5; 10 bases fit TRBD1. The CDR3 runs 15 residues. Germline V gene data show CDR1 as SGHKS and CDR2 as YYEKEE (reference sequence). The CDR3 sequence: CASSARDRGVTEALF. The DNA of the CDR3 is TGTGCCAGCAGCGCCCGGGACAGGGGAGTCACTGAAGCTCTCTTT.

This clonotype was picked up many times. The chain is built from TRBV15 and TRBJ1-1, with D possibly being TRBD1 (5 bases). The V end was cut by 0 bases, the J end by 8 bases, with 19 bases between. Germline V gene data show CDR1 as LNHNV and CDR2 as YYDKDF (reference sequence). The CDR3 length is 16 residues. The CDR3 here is CATSRDTWKGRMEAFF. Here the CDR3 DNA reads TGTGCCACCAGCAGAGACACGTGGAAGGGACGGATGGAAGCTTTCTTT.

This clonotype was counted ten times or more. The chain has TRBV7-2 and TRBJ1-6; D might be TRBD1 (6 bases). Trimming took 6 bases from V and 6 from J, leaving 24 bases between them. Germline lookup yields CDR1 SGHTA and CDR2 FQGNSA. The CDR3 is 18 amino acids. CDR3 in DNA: TGTGCCAGCAGGGCTCCCTCGGGACAAAGGATCACTAATTCACCCCTCCACTTT. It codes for CASRAPSGQRITNSPLHF.

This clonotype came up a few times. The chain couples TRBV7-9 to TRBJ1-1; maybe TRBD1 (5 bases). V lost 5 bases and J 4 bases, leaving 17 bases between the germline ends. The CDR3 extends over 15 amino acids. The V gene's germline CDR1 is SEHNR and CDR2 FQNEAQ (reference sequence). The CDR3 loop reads CASSPQQPRGTEAFF. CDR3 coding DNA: TGTGCCAGCAGCCCGCAGCAACCGAGGGGCACTGAAGCTTTCTTT.

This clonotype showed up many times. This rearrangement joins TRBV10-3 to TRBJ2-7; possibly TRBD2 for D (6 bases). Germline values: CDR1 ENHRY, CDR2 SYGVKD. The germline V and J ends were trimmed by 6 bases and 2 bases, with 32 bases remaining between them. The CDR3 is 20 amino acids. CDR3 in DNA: TGTGCCATCAGGGGGAGGAGGGGCGCGTCCCCTAGGGAAACTACCTACGAGCAGTACTTC. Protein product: CAIRGRRGASPRETTYEQYF.

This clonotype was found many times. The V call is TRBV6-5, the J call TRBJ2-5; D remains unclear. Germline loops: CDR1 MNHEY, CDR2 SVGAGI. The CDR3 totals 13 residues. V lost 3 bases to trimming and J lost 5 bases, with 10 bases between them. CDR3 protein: CASSYNPTETQYF. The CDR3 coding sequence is TGTGCCAGCAGTTATAATCCAACGGAGACCCAGTACTTC.

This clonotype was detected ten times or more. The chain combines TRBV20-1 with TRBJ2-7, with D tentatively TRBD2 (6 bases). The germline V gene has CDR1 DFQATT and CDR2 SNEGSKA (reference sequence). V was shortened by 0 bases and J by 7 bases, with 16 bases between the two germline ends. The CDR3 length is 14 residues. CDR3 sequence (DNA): TGCAGTGCTAGAGACCCTTCCGAAGCGGGTGAGCAGTACGTC. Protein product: CSARDPSEAGEQYV.

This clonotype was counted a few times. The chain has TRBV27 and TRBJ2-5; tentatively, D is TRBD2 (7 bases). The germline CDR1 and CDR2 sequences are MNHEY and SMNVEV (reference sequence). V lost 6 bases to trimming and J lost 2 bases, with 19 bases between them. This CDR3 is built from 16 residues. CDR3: CASRNREGGWQETQYF. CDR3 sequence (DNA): TGTGCCAGCAGGAACAGGGAGGGGGGTTGGCAAGAGACCCAGTACTTC.

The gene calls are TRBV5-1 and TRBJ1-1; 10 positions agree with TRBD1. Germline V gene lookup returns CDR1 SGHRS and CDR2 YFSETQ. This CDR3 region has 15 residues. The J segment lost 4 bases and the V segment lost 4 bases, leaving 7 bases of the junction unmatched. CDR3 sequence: CASSRMTGGVTEAFF. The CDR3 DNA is TGCGCCAGCAGCCGCATGACAGGGGGCGTCACTGAAGCTTTCTTT.

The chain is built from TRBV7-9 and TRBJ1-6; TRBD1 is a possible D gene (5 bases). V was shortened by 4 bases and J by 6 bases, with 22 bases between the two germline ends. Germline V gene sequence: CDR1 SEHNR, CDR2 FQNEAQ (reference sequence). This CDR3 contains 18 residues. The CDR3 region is CASSSPPRETEANSPLHF. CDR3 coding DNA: TGTGCCAGCAGCTCACCACCCCGAGAGACAGAAGCTAATTCACCCCTCCACTTT. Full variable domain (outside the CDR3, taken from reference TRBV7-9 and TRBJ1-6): DTGVSQNPRHKITKRGQNVTFRCDPISEHNRLYWYRQTLGQGPEFLTYFQNEAQLEKSRLLSDRFSAERPKGSFSTLEIQRTEQGDSAMYLCASSSPPRETEANSPLHFGNGTRLTVT.

CDR3 sequence: CSARRIDTQYF. The CDR3 DNA follows: TGCAGTGCTAGGAGAATTGATACGCAGTATTTT. This rearrangement joins TRBV20-1 to TRBJ2-3; D remains unclear. Germline CDR1 is DFQATT and CDR2 is SNEGSKA (reference sequence). V was cut by 3 bases and J by 6 bases, with 7 bases left in between. This CDR3 is built from 11 residues.